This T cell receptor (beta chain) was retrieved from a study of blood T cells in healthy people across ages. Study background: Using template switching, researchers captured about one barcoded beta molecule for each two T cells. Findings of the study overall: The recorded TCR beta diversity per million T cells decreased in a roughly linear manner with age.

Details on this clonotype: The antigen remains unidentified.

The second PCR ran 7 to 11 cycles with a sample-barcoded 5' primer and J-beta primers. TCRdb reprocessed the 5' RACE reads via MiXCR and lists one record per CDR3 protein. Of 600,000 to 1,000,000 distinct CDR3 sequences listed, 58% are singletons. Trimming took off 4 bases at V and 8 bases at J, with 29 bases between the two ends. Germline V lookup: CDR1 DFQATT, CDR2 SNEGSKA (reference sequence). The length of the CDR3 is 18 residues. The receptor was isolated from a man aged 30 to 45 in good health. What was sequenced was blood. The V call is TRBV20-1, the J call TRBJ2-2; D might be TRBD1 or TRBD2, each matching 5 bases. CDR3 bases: TGCAGTGCTAAGTACCCCACATCGACTTTTACTGGGACGGGGGAGCTGTTTTTT. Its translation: CSAKYPTSTFTGTGELFF.